Listed below are T cell receptor beta chains from one sample, sequenced in a study of CD4 T cells in relation to SARS-CoV-2 and coronaviruses. Here immunoSEQ multiplex PCR was the method, and the copy in TCRdb shows in-frame clones only, minus some. The repertoire has 25,000 to 35,000 clones, around 80% of them found once; the top ten carry around 3.7%. These receptors are not linked to any known antigen. Sequencing was done on a sample of memory CD4+ T cells from PBMCs, cultured in vitro. These receptors were obtained from an adult with COVID-19. The CDR3 runs from the conserved cysteine through the conserved F or W. A D gene is named only where the DNA matches it firmly. Only part of the rows carry a size: once, few, many, or a class if the clone is expanded.

TRBD2	TRBV27	-	TRBJ2-5	TGTGCCAGCAGTTTACGCGGGAGAGGTGAGACCCAGTACTTC	CASSLRGRGETQYF
TRBD1	TRBV12-3/TRBV12-4	-	TRBJ2-5	TGTGCCAGCAGTAGGGACAGCCAAGAGACCCAGTACTTC	CASSRDSQETQYF
-	TRBV7-3	-	TRBJ2-6	TGTGCCAGCAGCTTTCCCGGGCCTGGGGCCAACGTCCTGACTTTC	CASSFPGPGANVLTF
TRBD1	TRBV20-1	-	TRBJ1-4	TGCAGTGCTAGACATCGGGGACAGGAAATCTTT	CSARHRGQEIF
-	TRBV19	-	TRBJ2-3	TGTGCCAGTAGTCTTAGCGGAGTGGTAGATACGCAGTATTTT	CASSLSGVVDTQYF
-	TRBV24-1	-	TRBJ2-1	TGTGCCACCAGTGATTTTCTGGACTCAAATGAGCAGTTCTTC	CATSDFLDSNEQFF
-	TRBV11-3	-	TRBJ2-5	TGTGCCAGCAGCGAACAGGGGGGGCAAGAGACCCAGTACTTC	CASSEQGGQETQYF
TRBD1	TRBV28	-	TRBJ1-5	TGTGCCAGCAGCATCCGACAGGGTGATCAGCCCCAGCATTTT	CASSIRQGDQPQHF
TRBD2	TRBV25-1	-	TRBJ2-7	TGTGCCAGCAGTGAATATGGGGGAGGGAACGACGAGCAGTACTTC	CASSEYGGGNDEQYF
-	TRBV5-6	-	TRBJ2-7	TGTGCCAGCAGCTTGGAATCCCAGGAGCCTAAGTACCCCTACGAGCAGTACTTC	CASSLESQEPKYPYEQYF
-	TRBV6-5	-	TRBJ2-7	TGTGCCAGCAGACCGGGGGCGGGGGAGCAGTACTTC	CASRPGAGEQYF
TRBD1	TRBV6-1	-	TRBJ1-3	TGTGCCAGCAGTGAAACCTGGGGACAGATCTCTGGAAACACCATATATTTT	CASSETWGQISGNTIYF
TRBD2	TRBV20-1	-	TRBJ2-1	TGCAGTGCTAGTCCGCTTCAAGCGGGGAGCTCCTACAATGAGCAGTTCTTC	CSASPLQAGSSYNEQFF
TRBD1	TRBV18	once	TRBJ2-3	TGTGCCAGCTCACCCCAGACAGGGGGCAGGGATACGCAGTATTTT	CASSPQTGGRDTQYF
TRBD1	TRBV6-1	-	TRBJ2-5	TGTGCCAGCAGTGAACAAGGGGACAGGGTTGAGACCCAGTACTTC	CASSEQGDRVETQYF
-	TRBV4-1	-	TRBJ1-1	TGCGCCAGCAGCCACCAGATAGGGGAAACTGAAGCTTTCTTT	CASSHQIGETEAFF
-	TRBV10-3	-	TRBJ2-3	TGTGCCACCAGGGGAGGGGTCACAGATACGCAGTATTTT	CATRGGVTDTQYF
TRBD1	TRBV5-4	few	TRBJ1-3	TGTGCCAGCAGCACCGGGACAGTGGGAAACACCATATATTTT	CASSTGTVGNTIYF
TRBD1	TRBV7-2	-	TRBJ2-7	TGTGCCAGCAGCTCGACCCCGGGACAGGCCTACGAGCAGTACTTC	CASSSTPGQAYEQYF
TRBD2	TRBV6-4	few	TRBJ2-1	TGTGCCAGCAGTGAGGCTAGCGGGTACAATGAGCAGTTCTTC	CASSEASGYNEQFF
-	TRBV18	-	TRBJ2-7	TGTGCCAGCTCACCACCGTCTAGAGCCTACGAGCAGTACTTC	CASSPPSRAYEQYF
-	TRBV27	-	TRBJ1-5	TGTGCCAGCAGCCAGGGGACCGGTCAGCCCCAGCATTTT	CASSQGTGQPQHF
-	TRBV6-1	-	TRBJ2-1	TGTGCCAGCAGTGAGATACCGGGGCATGAGCAGTTCTTC	CASSEIPGHEQFF
TRBD1	TRBV2	-	TRBJ1-6	TGTGCCAGCAGTGCAAGACAGGGGCAGGAGTCACCCCTCCACTTT	CASSARQGQESPLHF
-	TRBV27	few	TRBJ2-7	TGTGCCAGCAGTTTATCGTTCAACAGGATGGACTACGAGCAGTACTTC	CASSLSFNRMDYEQYF
TRBD1	TRBV6-5	-	TRBJ2-7	TGTGCCAGCAGTTTAGGGACAGGGTTTGGACACTACGAGCAGTACTTC	CASSLGTGFGHYEQYF
-	TRBV20-1	-	TRBJ2-1	TGCAGTGCTAGTCCTACGAACTCCTACAATGAGCAGTTCTTC	CSASPTNSYNEQFF